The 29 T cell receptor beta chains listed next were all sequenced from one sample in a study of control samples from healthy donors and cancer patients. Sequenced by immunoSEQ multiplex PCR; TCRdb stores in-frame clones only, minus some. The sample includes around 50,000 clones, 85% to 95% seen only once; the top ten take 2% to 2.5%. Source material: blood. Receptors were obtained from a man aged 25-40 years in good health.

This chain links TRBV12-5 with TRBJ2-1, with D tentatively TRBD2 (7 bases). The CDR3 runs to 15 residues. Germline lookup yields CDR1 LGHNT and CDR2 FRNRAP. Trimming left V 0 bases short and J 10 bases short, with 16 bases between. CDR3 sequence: CASGLVLGRGQEQFF. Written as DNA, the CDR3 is TGTGCTAGTGGTTTGGTCCTGGGGCGGGGGCAGGAGCAGTTCTTC.

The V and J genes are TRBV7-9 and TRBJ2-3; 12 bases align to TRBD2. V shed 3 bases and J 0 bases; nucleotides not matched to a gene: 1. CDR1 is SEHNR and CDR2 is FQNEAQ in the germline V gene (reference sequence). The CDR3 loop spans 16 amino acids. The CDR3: CASSLGTSGSTDTQYF. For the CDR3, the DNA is TGTGCCAGCAGCTTGGGGACTAGCGGGAGCACAGATACGCAGTATTTT.

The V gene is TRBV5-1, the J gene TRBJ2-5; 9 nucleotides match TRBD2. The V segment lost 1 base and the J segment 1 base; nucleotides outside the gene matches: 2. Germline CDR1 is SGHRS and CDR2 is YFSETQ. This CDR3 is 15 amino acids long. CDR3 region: CASSLRTSAQETQYF. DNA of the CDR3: TGCGCCAGCAGCTTGAGGACTAGCGCCCAAGAGACCCAGTACTTC.

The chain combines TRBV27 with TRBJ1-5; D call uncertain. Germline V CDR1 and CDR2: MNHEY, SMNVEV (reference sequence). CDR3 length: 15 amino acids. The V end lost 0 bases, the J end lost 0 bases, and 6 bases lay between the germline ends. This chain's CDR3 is CASSLSRYSNQPQHF. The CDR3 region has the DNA TGTGCCAGCAGTTTATCCAGGTATAGCAATCAGCCCCAGCATTTT.

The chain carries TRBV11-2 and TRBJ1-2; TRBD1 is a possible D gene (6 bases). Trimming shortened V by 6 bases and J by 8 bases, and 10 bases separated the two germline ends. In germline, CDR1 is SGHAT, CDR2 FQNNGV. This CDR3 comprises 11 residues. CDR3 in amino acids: CASSLDRGYTF. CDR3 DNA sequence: TGTGCCAGCAGTCTTGACAGGGGCTACACCTTC. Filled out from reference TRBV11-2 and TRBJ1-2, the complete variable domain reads EAGVAQSPRYKIIEKRQSVAFWCNPISGHATLYWYQQILGQGPKLLIQFQNNGVVDDSQLPKDRFSAERLKGVDSTLKIQPAKLEDSAVYLCASSLDRGYTFGSGTRLTVV.

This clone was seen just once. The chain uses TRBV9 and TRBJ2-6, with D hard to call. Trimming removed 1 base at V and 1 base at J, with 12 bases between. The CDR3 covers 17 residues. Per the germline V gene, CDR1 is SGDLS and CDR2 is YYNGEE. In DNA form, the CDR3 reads TGTGCCAGCAGCGTAACCGAAGGGCGTTCTGGGGCCAACGTCCTGACTTTC. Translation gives CASSVTEGRSGANVLTF. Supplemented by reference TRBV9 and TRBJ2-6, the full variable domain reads DSGVTQTPKHLITATGQRVTLRCSPRSGDLSVYWYQQSLDQGLQFLIQYYNGEERAKGNILERFSAQQFPDLHSELNLSSLELGDSALYFCASSVTEGRSGANVLTFGAGSRLTVL.

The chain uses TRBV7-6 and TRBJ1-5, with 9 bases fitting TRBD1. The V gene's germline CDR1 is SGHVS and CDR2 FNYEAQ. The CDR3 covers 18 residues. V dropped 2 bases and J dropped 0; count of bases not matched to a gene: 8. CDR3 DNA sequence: TGTGCCAGCAGCTTACTTGGGGGACAGGGATTTAGCAATCAGCCCCAGCATTTT. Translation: CASSLLGGQGFSNQPQHF. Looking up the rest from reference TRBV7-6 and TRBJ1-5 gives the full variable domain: GAGVSQSPRYKVTKRGQDVALRCDPISGHVSLYWYRQALGQGPEFLTYFNYEAQQDKSGLPNDRFSAERPEGSISTLTIQRTEQRDSAMYRCASSLLGGQGFSNQPQHFGDGTRLSIL.

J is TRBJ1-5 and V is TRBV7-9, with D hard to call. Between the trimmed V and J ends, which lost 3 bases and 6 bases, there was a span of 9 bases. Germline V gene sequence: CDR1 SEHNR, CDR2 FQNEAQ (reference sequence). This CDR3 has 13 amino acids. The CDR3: CASSFGDSQPQHF. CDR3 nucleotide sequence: TGTGCCAGCAGCTTTGGGGATAGTCAGCCCCAGCATTTT.

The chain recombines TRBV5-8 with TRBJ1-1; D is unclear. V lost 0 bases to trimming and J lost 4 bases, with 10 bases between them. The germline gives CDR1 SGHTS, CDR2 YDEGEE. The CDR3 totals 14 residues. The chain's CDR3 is CASSLGGPSTEAFF. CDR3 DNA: TGTGCCAGCAGCTTGGGCGGGCCCAGCACTGAAGCTTTCTTT.

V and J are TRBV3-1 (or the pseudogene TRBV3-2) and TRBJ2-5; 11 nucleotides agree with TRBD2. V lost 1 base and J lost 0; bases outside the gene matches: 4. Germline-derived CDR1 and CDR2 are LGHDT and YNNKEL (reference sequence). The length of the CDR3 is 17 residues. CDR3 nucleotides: TGTGCCAGCAGCCAAGGCGCGACTAGCGGGGACCAAGAGACCCAGTACTTC. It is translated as CASSQGATSGDQETQYF.

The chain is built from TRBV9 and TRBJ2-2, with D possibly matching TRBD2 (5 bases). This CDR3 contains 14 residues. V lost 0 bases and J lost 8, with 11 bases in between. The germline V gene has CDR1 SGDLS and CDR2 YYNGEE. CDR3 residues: CASSVAPGIGELFF. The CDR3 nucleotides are TGTGCCAGCAGCGTAGCTCCGGGAATAGGGGAGCTGTTTTTT. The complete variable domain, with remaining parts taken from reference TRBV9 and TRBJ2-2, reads DSGVTQTPKHLITATGQRVTLRCSPRSGDLSVYWYQQSLDQGLQFLIQYYNGEERAKGNILERFSAQQFPDLHSELNLSSLELGDSALYFCASSVAPGIGELFFGEGSRLTVL.

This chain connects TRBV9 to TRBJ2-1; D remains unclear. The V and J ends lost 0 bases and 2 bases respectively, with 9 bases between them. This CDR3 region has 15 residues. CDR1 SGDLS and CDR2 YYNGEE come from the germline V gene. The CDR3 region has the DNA TGTGCCAGCAGCGTAGAGAGCTCACCCTACAATGAGCAGTTCTTC. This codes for CASSVESSPYNEQFF.

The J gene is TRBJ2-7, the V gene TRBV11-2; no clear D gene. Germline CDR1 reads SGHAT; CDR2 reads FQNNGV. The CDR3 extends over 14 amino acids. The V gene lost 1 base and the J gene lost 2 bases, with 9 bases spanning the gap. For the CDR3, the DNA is TGTGCCAGCAGCTTAGTTGCTTCAACCTACGAGCAGTACTTC. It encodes CASSLVASTYEQYF.

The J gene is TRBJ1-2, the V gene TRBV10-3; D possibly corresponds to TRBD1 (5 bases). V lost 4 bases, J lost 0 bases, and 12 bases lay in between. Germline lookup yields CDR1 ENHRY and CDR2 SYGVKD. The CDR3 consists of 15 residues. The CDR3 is CAISAQGSANYGYTF. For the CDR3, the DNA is TGTGCCATCAGTGCTCAGGGATCGGCTAACTATGGCTACACCTTC.

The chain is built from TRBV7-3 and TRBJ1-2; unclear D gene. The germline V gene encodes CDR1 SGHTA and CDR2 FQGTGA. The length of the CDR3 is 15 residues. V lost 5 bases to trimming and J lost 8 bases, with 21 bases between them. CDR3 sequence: CASSPHSGNTEGYTF. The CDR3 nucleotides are TGTGCCAGCAGCCCACATTCCGGGAACACGGAGGGCTACACCTTC.

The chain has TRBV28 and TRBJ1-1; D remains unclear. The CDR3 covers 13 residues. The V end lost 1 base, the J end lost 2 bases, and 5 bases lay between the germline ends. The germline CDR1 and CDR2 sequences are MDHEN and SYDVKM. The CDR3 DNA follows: TGTGCCAGCAGTTTATATCCCAACACTGAAGCTTTCTTT. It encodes CASSLYPNTEAFF.

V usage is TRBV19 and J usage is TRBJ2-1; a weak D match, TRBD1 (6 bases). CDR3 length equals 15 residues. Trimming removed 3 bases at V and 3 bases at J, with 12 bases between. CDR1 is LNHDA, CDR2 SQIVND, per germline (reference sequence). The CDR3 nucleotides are TGTGCCAGTAGTATTTCAGGGGCCGACTACAATGAGCAGTTCTTC. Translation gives CASSISGADYNEQFF.

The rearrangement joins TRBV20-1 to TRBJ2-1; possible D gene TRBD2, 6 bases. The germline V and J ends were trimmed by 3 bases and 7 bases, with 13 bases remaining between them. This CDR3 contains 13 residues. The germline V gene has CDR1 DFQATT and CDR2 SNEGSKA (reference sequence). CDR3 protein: CSASVLAKNEQFF. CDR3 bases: TGCAGTGCTAGTGTGCTAGCGAAAAATGAGCAGTTCTTC.

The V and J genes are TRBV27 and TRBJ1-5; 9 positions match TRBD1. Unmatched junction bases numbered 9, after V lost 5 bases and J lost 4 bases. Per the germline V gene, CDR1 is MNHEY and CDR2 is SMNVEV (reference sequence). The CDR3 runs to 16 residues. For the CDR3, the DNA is TGTGCCAGCAGTCCGCACCCGGGACAGGGAAATCAGCCCCAGCATTTT. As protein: CASSPHPGQGNQPQHF.

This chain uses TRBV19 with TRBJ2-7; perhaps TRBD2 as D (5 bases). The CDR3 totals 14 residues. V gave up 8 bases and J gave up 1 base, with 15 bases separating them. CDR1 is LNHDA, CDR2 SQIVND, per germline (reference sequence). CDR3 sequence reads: CASLPTSGSYEQYF. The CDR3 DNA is TGTGCCAGTTTACCAACCAGCGGTTCCTACGAGCAGTACTTC.

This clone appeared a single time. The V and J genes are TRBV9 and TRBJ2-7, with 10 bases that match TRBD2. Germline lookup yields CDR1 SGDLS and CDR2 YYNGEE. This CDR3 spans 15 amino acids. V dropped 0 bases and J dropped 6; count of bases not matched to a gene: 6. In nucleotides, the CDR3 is TGTGCCAGCAGCGTAGGTCTAGCGGGAGATGGCGAGCAGTACTTC. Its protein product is CASSVGLAGDGEQYF.

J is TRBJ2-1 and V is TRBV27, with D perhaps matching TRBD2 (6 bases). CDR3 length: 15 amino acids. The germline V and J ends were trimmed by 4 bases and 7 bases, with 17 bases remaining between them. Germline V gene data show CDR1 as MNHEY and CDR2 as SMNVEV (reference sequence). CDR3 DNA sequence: TGTGCCAGCAGTTGGGTAAGCGGGTTCGTAAATGAGCAGTTCTTC. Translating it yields CASSWVSGFVNEQFF.

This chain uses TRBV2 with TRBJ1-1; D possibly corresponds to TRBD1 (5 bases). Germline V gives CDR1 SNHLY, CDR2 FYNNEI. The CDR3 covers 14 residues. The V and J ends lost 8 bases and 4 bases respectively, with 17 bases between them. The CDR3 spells CASQEGSWSTEAFF. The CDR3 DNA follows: TGTGCCAGCCAAGAGGGGTCGTGGAGCACTGAAGCTTTCTTT.

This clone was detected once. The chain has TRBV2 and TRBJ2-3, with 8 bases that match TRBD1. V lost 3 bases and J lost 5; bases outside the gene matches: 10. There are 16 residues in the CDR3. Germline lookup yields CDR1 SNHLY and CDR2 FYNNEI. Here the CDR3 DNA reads TGTGCCAGCAGTGACGACAGGGGCAGGGTTCGAGATACGCAGTATTTT. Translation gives CASSDDRGRVRDTQYF. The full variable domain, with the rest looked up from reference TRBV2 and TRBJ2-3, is EPEVTQTPSHQVTQMGQEVILRCVPISNHLYFYWYRQILGQKVEFLVSFYNNEISEKSEIFDDQFSVERPDGSNFTLKIRSTKLEDSAMYFCASSDDRGRVRDTQYFGPGTRLTVL.

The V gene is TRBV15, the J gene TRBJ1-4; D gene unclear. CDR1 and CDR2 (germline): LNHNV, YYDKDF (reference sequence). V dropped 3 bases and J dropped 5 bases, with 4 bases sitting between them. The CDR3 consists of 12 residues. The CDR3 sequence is CATSRGNEKLFF. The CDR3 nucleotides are TGTGCCACCAGCAGGGGAAATGAAAAACTGTTTTTT.

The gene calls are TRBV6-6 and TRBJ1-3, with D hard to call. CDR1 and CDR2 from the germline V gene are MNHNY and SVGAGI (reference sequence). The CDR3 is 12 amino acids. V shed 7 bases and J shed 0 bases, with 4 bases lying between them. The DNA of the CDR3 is TGTGCCAGCACCAGCTCTGGAAACACCATATATTTT. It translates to CASTSSGNTIYF.

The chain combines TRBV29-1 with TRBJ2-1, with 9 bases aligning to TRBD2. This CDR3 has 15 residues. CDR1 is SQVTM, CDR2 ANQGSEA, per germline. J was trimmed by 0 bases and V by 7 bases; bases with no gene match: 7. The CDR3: CSADSGSFSYNEQFF. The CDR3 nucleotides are TGCAGCGCCGATAGCGGGAGTTTCTCCTACAATGAGCAGTTCTTC.

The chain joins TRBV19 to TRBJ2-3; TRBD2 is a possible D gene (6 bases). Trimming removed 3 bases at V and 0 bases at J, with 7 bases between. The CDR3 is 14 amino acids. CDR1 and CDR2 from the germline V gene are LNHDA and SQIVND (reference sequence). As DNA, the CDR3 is TGTGCCAGTAGTATCGGGACTAGCACAGATACGCAGTATTTT. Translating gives CASSIGTSTDTQYF.

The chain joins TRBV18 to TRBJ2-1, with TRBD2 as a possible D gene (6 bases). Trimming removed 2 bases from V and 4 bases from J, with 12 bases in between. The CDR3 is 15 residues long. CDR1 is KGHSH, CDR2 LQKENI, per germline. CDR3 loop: CASSPGGWGYNEQFF. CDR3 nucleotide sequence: TGTGCCAGCTCACCAGGAGGGTGGGGGTACAATGAGCAGTTCTTC.